This T cell receptor (beta chain) was observed in a study of CD8+CD57+ T cells in acquired aplastic anemia. In the study overall: The mean DNA yield obtained from sorted CD4+ and CD8+ cells came to 3.2 ug. Study results and limitations: Patients and controls shared some 30 CD8+ CDR3 sequences, highly expressed in patients. Patients and controls were not found to differ significantly in CD8+ Simpson's diversity.

Per germline, CDR1 SEHNR and CDR2 FQNEAQ (reference sequence). V lost 4 bases, J lost 4 bases, and 8 bases lay in between. This CDR3 has 13 residues. Of note for this clonotype: What it binds is unknown.

The template used for profiling TCR beta VDJ and CDR3 was genomic DNA. Using its own MiXCR run on the reads, TCRdb lists one record per CDR3 protein. The sample includes 250,000 to 300,000 distinct CDR3 sequences, 45% to 70% of them seen just once. The chain joins TRBV7-9 to TRBJ1-5; no definite D call. The clonotype comes from a human donor with severe aplastic anemia or a healthy control (not recorded which). Sequences were obtained from sorted CD4+, CD8+, or CD8+CD57+ T cells (not recorded which) from PBMCs. CDR3 DNA sequence: TGTGCCAGCAGCTGGGCCGGGAATCAGCCCCAGCATTTT. This codes for CASSWAGNQPQHF. Supplemented by reference TRBV7-9 and TRBJ1-5, the full variable domain reads DTGVSQNPRHKITKRGQNVTFRCDPISEHNRLYWYRQTLGQGPEFLTYFQNEAQLEKSRLLSDRFSAERPKGSFSTLEIQRTEQGDSAMYLCASSWAGNQPQHFGDGTRLSIL.